This T cell receptor (beta chain) comes out of a study of blood T cell repertoires in COVID-19. TCRdb's copy holds only in-frame clones and misses some; the assay was immunoSEQ multiplex PCR. The sample lists around 26,000 clones; approximately 86% were seen once. Germline V CDR1 and CDR2: SGHNT, YYREEE (reference sequence). Germline trimming cut 1 base from V and 5 bases from J; bases unmatched to any gene: 8. CDR3 size: 16 residues. This TCR derives from a man at least 80 years old with active or convalescent COVID-19. Sequenced input: peripheral blood. V is TRBV5-4 and J is TRBJ2-1; 8 nucleotides match TRBD2. The CDR3 region is CASSLRFTSGNNEQFF. CDR3 sequence (DNA): TGTGCCAGCAGCTTGAGATTTACTAGCGGCAACAATGAGCAGTTCTTC. The entire variable domain, with the rest obtained from reference TRBV5-4 and TRBJ2-1, is as follows: ETGVTQSPTHLIKTRGQQVTLRCSSQSGHNTVSWYQQALGQGPQFIFQYYREEENGRGNFPPRFSGLQFPNYSSELNVNALELDDSALYLCASSLRFTSGNNEQFFGPGTRLTVL.